The clone carrying this TCR beta chain was picked up many times. Germline-derived CDR1 and CDR2 are PRHDT and FYEKMQ (reference sequence). The V gene lost 5 bases and the J gene lost 12 bases, with 17 bases spanning the gap. The CDR3 extends over 12 amino acids. This sample is drawn from a study of regulatory T cells in long-lasting Graves disease. Construction of TCR beta libraries relied on iRepertoire HTBI primers and on Arm-PCR targeting CDR3 regions. Using its own MiXCR run on the multiplex PCR reads, TCRdb lists one record per CDR3 protein. The sample lists roughly 400,000 distinct CDR3 sequences, around 20% occurring once. Indicated time point: persistent/refractory GD, antithyroid drugs over 5 years with positive TRAb. PBMC-derived RNA was used for the TCR library.

This material consisted of peripheral blood mononuclear cells (PBMCs), taken when the disease was refractory, from a patient treated with antithyroid drugs. The J gene is TRBJ2-7, the V gene TRBV13, with D possibly TRBD2 on 7 matching bases. This clonotype was obtained from a female donor with Graves disease. In nucleotides, the CDR3 is TGTGCCAGCAGCGCAGGGGACACTAGCGTGTACTTC. Protein sequence: CASSAGDTSVYF.